This T cell receptor beta chain was documented in a study of cytomegalovirus exposure and HLA in healthy donors. This clone was detected only once. Its antigen remains unidentified. V gave up 11 bases and J gave up 0 bases, with 8 bases separating them. CDR1 LNHNV and CDR2 YYDKDF come from the germline V gene (reference sequence). There are 12 residues in the CDR3. Study conclusions and caveats: Researchers reported in a later analysis that common viral pathogens appeared linked to several top clusters.

It was with 60 Vbeta and 13 Jbeta primers that the PCR ran. Only in-frame clones appear in the TCRdb table, and some are missing; sequencing was by immunoSEQ multiplex PCR. This table has about 37,000 clones, about 67% appearing once. The chain employs TRBV15 and TRBJ2-1, with a tentative D call TRBD2 (5 bases). This clonotype was sampled from a man between 25 and 39 years old in good health and CMV-seronegative. The sample consisted of PBMCs. This chain's CDR3 is CASGSSYNEQFF. The CDR3, as DNA: TGTGCCTCGGGGAGCTCCTACAATGAGCAGTTCTTC.